This T cell receptor (beta chain) is drawn from a study of CD8 T cells in ankylosing spondylitis. The CDR3 has 13 amino acids. The V gene lost 0 bases and the J gene lost 3 bases, with 9 bases spanning the gap. CDR1 is DFQATT, CDR2 SNEGSKA, per germline (reference sequence). Each TCR beta library was made by quantitative 5'-RACE that incorporated molecular barcodes. TCRdb reanalysed the 5' RACE reads using MiXCR and keeps one entry per CDR3 protein. In the table there are about 240,000 distinct CDR3 sequences, 20% to 30% of which are singletons. This clonotype has ten or more counts. Its antigen is not known. General study results and limits: Disease-linked clones bore a CD8+ phenotype, appearing relatively rarely in peripheral blood. As reported, disease-linked clones showed significant enrichment in matched ankylosing spondylitis synovial fluid. In reactive arthritis synovial fluid and blood, some motif variants had been reported before.

Sequencing was carried out using blood, either unsorted or a sorted T cell fraction (not recorded which). The clonotype comes from a male donor with ankylosing spondylitis or in good health (not recorded which). V and J are TRBV20-1 and TRBJ2-7; D perhaps matches TRBD1 (6 bases). The chain's CDR3 is CSARDTRGYEQYF. The CDR3 DNA follows: TGCAGTGCTAGAGACACCAGGGGCTACGAGCAGTACTTC.